Each of the 5 T cell receptor beta chains below was sequenced from the same sample in a study of STAT5B mutations in CD4+ large granular lymphocyte leukemia. Sequenced by immunoSEQ multiplex PCR; TCRdb stores in-frame clones only, minus some. The sample shows more than 25,000 clones, 81% of them seen only once. Input material: CD4+ T cells from blood buffy coats. The receptors here all came from a human donor in good health.

This chain uses TRBV27 with TRBJ2-3; 7 nucleotides line up with TRBD1. The CDR3 has 14 residues. Germline V gene data show CDR1 as MNHEY and CDR2 as SMNVEV (reference sequence). After removal of 5 bases from V and 6 bases from J, the junction contained 8 bases not matched to a gene. The CDR3 protein is CASSQIQGMDTQYF. In DNA, the CDR3 is TGTGCCAGCAGTCAAATACAGGGGATGGATACGCAGTATTTT.

The chain links TRBV19 to TRBJ2-1; TRBD1 matches at 8 bases. V lost 4 bases, J lost 9 bases, and 2 bases stayed unmatched. This CDR3 has 12 residues. Germline V gene lookup returns CDR1 LNHDA and CDR2 SQIVND (reference sequence). CDR3 coding DNA: TGTGCCAGTAGTACAGGGGGCCGTGAGCAGTTCTTC. Protein: CASSTGGREQFF. Complete variable domain (other parts from reference TRBV19 and TRBJ2-1): DGGITQSPKYLFRKEGQNVTLSCEQNLNHDAMYWYRQDPGQGLRLIYYSQIVNDFQKGDIAEGYSVSREKKESFPLTVTSAQKNPTAFYLCASSTGGREQFFGPGTRLTVL.

The chain couples TRBV10-3 to TRBJ1-2; 8 bases line up with TRBD1. Trimming at V came to 6 bases and at J to 4 bases, leaving 7 bases not matched to a gene. The V gene's germline CDR1 is ENHRY and CDR2 SYGVKD. This CDR3 is built from 14 residues. CDR3 sequence reads: CAISSGQAFYGYTF. The CDR3 DNA sequence: TGTGCCATCAGCTCGGGACAGGCGTTCTATGGCTACACCTTC.

The chain combines TRBV5-5 with TRBJ2-3; TRBD2 aligns across 8 bases. The CDR3 spans 17 residues. Trimming took 0 bases from V and 5 from J; bases not matched to a gene: 11. Germline loops: CDR1 SGHKS, CDR2 YYEKEE (reference sequence). The CDR3 nucleotides are TGTGCCAGCAGCTTGGCCCCGAGCGGGAGTTCGAAAGATACGCAGTATTTT. It specifies CASSLAPSGSSKDTQYF.

The chain is built from TRBV7-9 and TRBJ2-4, with TRBD1 identical over 9 bases. The CDR3 runs to 17 residues. With V trimmed by 4 bases and J by 4 bases, 11 bases remained unmatched. Germline lookup yields CDR1 SEHNR and CDR2 FQNEAQ (reference sequence). CDR3 coding DNA: TGTGCCAGCAGCTCCTTCCCTCGGGACAGGGAAAAAAACATTCAGTACTTC. Protein product: CASSSFPRDREKNIQYF.